A selection of T cell receptor beta chains follows, all from one sample in a study of technical replicates of blood from a handful of donors. TCRdb's copy holds only in-frame clones and misses some; the assay was immunoSEQ multiplex PCR. The data show 55,000 to 75,000 clones, with 91% seen just once and about 3.8% held by the top ten. The specimen sequenced was PBMCs. The receptor source for this set is a human donor in good health. Some clones in this sample may be carry-over from other donors' samples. CDR3s include the opening cysteine and the closing phenylalanine or tryptophan.

TRBJ2-5 TRBV2 16 CASSEGLAGGQETQYF
TRBJ2-3 TRBV2 14 CASRYGQGADTQYF
TRBJ2-7 TRBV7-2 19 CASSLPTIRTSGSSYEQYF
TRBJ1-2 TRBV4-3 16 CASSQDRGALPYGYTF
TRBJ1-5 TRBV19 15 CASSFGPRGNQPQHF
TRBJ1-2 TRBV4-3 15 CASSPEEEGNYGYTF
TRBJ1-3 TRBV5-6 15 CASSFMDRAGNTIYF
TRBJ2-7 TRBV4-3 15 CASSPWQGAINEQYF
TRBJ2-7 TRBV6-4 14 CASRNRDRGYEQYF
TRBJ2-5 TRBV6-1 13 CASSEGQSETQYF
TRBJ2-2 TRBV2 18 CASSEAVGRGTNTGELFF
TRBJ1-2 TRBV5-1 13 CASGGDRNYGYTF
TRBJ2-7 TRBV13 16 CASSFSREVSSYEQYF
TRBJ2-1 TRBV9 14 CASSVGTGNNEQFF
TRBJ1-1 TRBV7-2 14 CASSFSDRGTEAFF
TRBJ2-7 TRBV25-1 14 CASSDGTGSDEQYF
TRBJ1-2 TRBV20-1 11 CSARQAYGYTF
TRBJ2-2 TRBV14 13 CASSQDRRGKLFF
TRBJ1-6 TRBV6-5 12 CATSDRVSPLHF
TRBJ2-1 TRBV5-1 16 CASSLGQGGSYNEQFF
TRBJ2-5 TRBV9 16 CASSVAASGGRETQYF
TRBJ2-1 TRBV15 15 CATSTTSGGRNEQFF
TRBJ2-2 TRBV29-1 13 CSVSTKNTGELFF
TRBJ1-6 TRBV19 16 CASSIAGAIYNSPLHF
TRBJ2-4 TRBV11-2 14 CASSPRTGGNIQYF
TRBJ1-4 TRBV30 14 CAWSVRGGNEKLFF
TRBJ2-1 TRBV5-1 18 CASSVGLAGGVLDNEQFF
TRBJ1-2 TRBV7-9 14 CASSLGSRNYGYTF
TRBJ1-3 TRBV28 16 CASTTSHRAYGNTIYF
TRBJ1-1 TRBV9 13 CASSVGRGTEAFF
TRBJ1-3 TRBV11-2 14 CASSSGFSGNTIYF